This TCR beta chain emerged from a study of blood T cell repertoires in COVID-19. Turning to the study itself: Samples of COVID-19 (acute and convalescent) were obtained from the United States, Italy and Spain. PBMCs, B-cell-depleted T cells, or T cells were the source of the cDNA or gDNA that made up the material.

Per the authors' pipeline: Amplification with reference gene primers provided the estimates of nucleated cell counts. Profiled with immunoSEQ multiplex PCR; TCRdb holds only in-frame clones, not every one. That table furnishes V, J and clone size, whereas the DNA furnished D and trimming. The sample lists 230,000 or so clones, 80% to 90% occurring once. The CDR3 length is 17 residues. The V segment lost 2 bases and the J segment 3 bases; nucleotides outside the gene matches: 10. In germline, CDR1 is KGHSH, CDR2 LQKENI. This clone has more than one count but fewer than ten. The chain is built from TRBV18 and TRBJ2-4; 7 bases line up with TRBD1. The TCR was taken from a man in his thirties or forties with active or convalescent COVID-19. Sequenced material: peripheral blood. The CDR3 DNA sequence: TGTGCCAGCTCACCAAGCGCAGACAGGGTCCACAAAAACATTCAGTACTTC. It specifies CASSPSADRVHKNIQYF.